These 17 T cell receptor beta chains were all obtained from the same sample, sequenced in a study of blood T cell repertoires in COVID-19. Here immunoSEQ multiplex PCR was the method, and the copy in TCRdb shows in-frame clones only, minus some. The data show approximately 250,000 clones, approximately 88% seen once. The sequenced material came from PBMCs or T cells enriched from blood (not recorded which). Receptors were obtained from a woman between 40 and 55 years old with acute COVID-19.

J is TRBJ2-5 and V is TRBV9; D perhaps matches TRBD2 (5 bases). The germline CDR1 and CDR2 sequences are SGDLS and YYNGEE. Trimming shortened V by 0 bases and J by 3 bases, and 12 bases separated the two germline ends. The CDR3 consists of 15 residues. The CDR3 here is CASSVAGLREETQYF. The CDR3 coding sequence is TGTGCCAGCAGCGTAGCCGGGTTGAGGGAAGAGACCCAGTACTTC.

In DNA form, the CDR3 reads TGTGCCACCAGTGACCCAGGGACAGGGTACTATGGCTACACCTTC. Amino acids: CATSDPGTGYYGYTF. The J gene is TRBJ1-2, the V gene TRBV24-1; 9 positions agree with TRBD1. With V trimmed by 4 bases and J by 3 bases, 5 bases remained unmatched. The CDR3 is 15 residues long. Germline CDR1 KGHDR, CDR2 SFDVKD.

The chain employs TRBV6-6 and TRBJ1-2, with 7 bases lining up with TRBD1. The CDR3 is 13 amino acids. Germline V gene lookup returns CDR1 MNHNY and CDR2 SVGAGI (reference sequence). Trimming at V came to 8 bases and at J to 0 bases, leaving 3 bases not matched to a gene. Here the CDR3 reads CASAGQSNYGYTF. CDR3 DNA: TGTGCCAGCGCGGGACAGTCTAACTATGGCTACACCTTC.

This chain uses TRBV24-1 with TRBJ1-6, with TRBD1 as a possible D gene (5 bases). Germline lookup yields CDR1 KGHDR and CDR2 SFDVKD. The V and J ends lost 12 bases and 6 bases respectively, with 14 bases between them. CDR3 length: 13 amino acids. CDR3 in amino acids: CAAPGTGNSPLHF. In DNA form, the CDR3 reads TGTGCCGCCCCCGGGACTGGTAATTCACCCCTCCACTTT.

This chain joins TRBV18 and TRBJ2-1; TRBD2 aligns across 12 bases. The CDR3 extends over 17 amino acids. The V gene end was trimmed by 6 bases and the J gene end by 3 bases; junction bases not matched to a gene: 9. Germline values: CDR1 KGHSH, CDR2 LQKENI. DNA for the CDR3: TGTGCCAGCTCCCCTGGACTAGCGGGGATAAACTACAATGAGCAGTTCTTC. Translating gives CASSPGLAGINYNEQFF.

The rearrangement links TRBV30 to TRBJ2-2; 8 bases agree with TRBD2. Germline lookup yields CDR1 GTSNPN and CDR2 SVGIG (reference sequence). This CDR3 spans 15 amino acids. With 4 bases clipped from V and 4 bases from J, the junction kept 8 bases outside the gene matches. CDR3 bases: TGTGCCTGGAACCTCGGGGGGGCGGGCACCGGGGAGCTGTTTTTT. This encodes CAWNLGGAGTGELFF.

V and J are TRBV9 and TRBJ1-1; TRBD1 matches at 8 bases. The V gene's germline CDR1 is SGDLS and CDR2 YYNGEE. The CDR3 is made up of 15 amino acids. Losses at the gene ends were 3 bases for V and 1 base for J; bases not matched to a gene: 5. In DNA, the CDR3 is TGTGCCAGCAGCGGCCAGGGGGCGGAGAACACTGAAGCTTTCTTT. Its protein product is CASSGQGAENTEAFF.

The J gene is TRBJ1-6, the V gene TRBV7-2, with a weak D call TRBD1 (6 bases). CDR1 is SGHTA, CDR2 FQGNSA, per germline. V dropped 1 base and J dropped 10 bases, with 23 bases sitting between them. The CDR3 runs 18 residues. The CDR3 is CASSLVGGGTGQSSPLHF. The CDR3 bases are TGTGCCAGCAGCTTAGTGGGAGGGGGGACGGGTCAATCGTCACCCCTCCACTTT.

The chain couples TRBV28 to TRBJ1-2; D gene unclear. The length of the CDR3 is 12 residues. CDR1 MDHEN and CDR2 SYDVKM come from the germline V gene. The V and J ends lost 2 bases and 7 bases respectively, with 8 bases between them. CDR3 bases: TGTGCCAGCAGTTTAGTTCTCGGTGGCTACACCTTC. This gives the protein CASSLVLGGYTF.

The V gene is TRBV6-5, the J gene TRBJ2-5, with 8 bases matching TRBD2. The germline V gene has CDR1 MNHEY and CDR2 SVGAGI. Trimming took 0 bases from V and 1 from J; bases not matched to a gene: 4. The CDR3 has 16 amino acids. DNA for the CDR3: TGTGCCAGCAGTTACTCCGGGGGGGGGCCCCAAGAGACCCAGTACTTC. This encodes CASSYSGGGPQETQYF.

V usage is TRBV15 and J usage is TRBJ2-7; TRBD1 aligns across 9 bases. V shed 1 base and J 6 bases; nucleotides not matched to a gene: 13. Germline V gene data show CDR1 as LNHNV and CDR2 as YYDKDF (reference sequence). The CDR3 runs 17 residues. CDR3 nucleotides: TGTGCCACCAGCAGAGCCCCTCCGGGGACAGGGCAAAGCGAGCAGTACTTC. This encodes CATSRAPPGTGQSEQYF.

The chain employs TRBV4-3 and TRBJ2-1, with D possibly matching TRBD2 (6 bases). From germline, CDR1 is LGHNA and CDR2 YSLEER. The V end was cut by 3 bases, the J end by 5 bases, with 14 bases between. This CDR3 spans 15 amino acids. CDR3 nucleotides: TGCGCCAGCAGCCACGGAGGGAAACGAGACAATGAGCAGTTCTTC. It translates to CASSHGGKRDNEQFF.

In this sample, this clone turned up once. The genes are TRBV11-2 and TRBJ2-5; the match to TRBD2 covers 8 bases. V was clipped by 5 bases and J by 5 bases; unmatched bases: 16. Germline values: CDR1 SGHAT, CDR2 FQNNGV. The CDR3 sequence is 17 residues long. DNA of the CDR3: TGTGCCAGCAGCCCTTCTCGACTAGCGCGGACCCGGGAGACCCAGTACTTC. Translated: CASSPSRLARTRETQYF.

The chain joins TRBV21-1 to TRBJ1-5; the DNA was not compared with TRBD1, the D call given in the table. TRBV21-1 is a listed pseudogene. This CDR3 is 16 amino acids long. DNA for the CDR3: TGTGCCAGCAGCAAGGACAGGGGGGGGTGCAATCAGCCCCAGCATTTT. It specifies CASSKDRGGCNQPQHF.

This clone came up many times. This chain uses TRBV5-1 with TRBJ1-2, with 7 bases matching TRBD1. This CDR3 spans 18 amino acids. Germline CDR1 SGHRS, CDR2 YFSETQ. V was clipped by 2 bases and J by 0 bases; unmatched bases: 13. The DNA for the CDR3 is TGCGCCAGCAGCTTATACGGGACAGTTATTGGTGCTAACTATGGCTACACCTTC. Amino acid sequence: CASSLYGTVIGANYGYTF.

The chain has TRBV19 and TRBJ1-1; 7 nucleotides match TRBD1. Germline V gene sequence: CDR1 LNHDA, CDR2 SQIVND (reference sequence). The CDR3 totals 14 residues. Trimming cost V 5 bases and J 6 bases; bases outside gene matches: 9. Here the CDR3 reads CASSAYRGHPEAFF. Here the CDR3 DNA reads TGTGCCAGTAGTGCTTACAGGGGACACCCTGAAGCTTTCTTT.

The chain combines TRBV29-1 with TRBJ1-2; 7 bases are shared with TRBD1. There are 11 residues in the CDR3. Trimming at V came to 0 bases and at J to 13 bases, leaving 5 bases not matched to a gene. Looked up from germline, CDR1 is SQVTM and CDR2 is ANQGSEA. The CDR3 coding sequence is TGCAGCGTTGAAGAAGGACAGGCGGGCACCTTC. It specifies CSVEEGQAGTF.